Each of the 12 T cell receptor beta chains below was sequenced from the same sample in a study of low-dose radiotherapy and immunotherapy resistance in tumors. Both TCRalpha and TCRbeta chains were reverse transcribed with V-gene-specific primers. Amplification, which lasted around 18 PCR cycles, used a constant-region primer and V-primer adapter to amplify TCRs. MiXCR was run by TCRdb on the reads, yielding one entry per CDR3 protein. Here the sample spans about 100,000 distinct CDR3 sequences, less than 25% being singletons. Described time point: after trial treatment. Specified treatment: LDRT plus nivolumab, ipilimumab, low-dose cyclophosphamide and aspirin (RACIN trial). The source material was PBMCs, sampled after low-dose radiotherapy plus immunotherapy. The origin of the receptors is a male donor with prostate cancer.

This clonotype was picked up a small number of times. The V call is TRBV5-1, the J call TRBJ2-7; 7 bases match TRBD1. V lost 0 bases, J lost 4 bases, and 13 bases stayed unmatched. The CDR3 sequence is 17 residues long. Germline assignment: CDR1 SGHRS and CDR2 YFSETQ. The CDR3 reads CASSLGRSPGQTYEQYF. The DNA of the CDR3 is TGCGCCAGCAGCTTGGGCCGATCTCCGGGACAGACATACGAGCAGTACTTC.

V gene TRBV6-5 combines with J gene TRBJ2-3; D may be TRBD1 or TRBD2 (6 bases each). From germline, CDR1 is MNHEY and CDR2 SVGAGI. V lost 6 bases, J lost 0 bases, and 16 bases lay in between. The CDR3 runs to 16 residues. The CDR3 reads CASRGRGDTSTDTQYF. DNA of the CDR3: TGTGCCAGCAGGGGTAGGGGGGACACTAGCACAGATACGCAGTATTTT.

The gene calls are TRBV29-1 and TRBJ2-7; D is perhaps TRBD1 or TRBD2 (6 bases each). Deletions cut 0 bases from V and 11 bases from J, with 17 bases between. The CDR3 runs 13 residues. The germline gives CDR1 SQVTM, CDR2 ANQGSEA. The DNA for the CDR3 is TGCAGCGTTGAAGAGACACGCGACGGGGGCAAGTACTTC. Protein sequence: CSVEETRDGGKYF.

V gene TRBV7-2 combines with J gene TRBJ1-2; D call uncertain. Deletions cut 0 bases from V and 3 bases from J, with 5 bases between. Germline assignment: CDR1 SGHTA and CDR2 FQGNSA. CDR3 size: 13 residues. In DNA, the CDR3 is TGTGCCAGCAGCTTAGCTCCGGACTATGGCTACACCTTC. Amino acid sequence: CASSLAPDYGYTF.

This clonotype was recorded many times. The J gene is TRBJ2-2, the V gene TRBV12-3 or TRBV12-4; 9 nucleotides agree with TRBD1. The CDR3 is 16 amino acids. The V gene end was trimmed by 6 bases and the J gene end by 0 bases; junction bases not matched to a gene: 5. This CDR3 reads CASRLTGGANTGELFF. In nucleotides, the CDR3 is TGTGCCAGCAGGCTAACAGGGGGCGCGAACACCGGGGAGCTGTTTTTT.

This clonotype was seen repeatedly, ten times or more. The chain carries TRBV19 and TRBJ2-7; weak D call: TRBD2 (5 bases). The germline V gene has CDR1 LNHDA and CDR2 SQIVND (reference sequence). V was cut by 5 bases and J by 0 bases, with 14 bases left in between. The CDR3 runs to 15 residues. CDR3 in amino acids: CASSPRGISSYEQYF. The CDR3, as DNA: TGTGCCAGTAGTCCGCGAGGGATTAGCTCCTACGAGCAGTACTTC.

This clonotype was picked up many times. The J gene is TRBJ1-1, the V gene TRBV3-1; maybe TRBD1 (5 bases). Trimming took 0 bases from V and 7 from J, leaving 12 bases between them. The CDR3 runs 14 residues. Germline lookup yields CDR1 LGHDT and CDR2 YNNKEL (reference sequence). CDR3 region: CASSQDRRGDEAFF. In DNA form, the CDR3 reads TGTGCCAGCAGCCAAGATAGGCGGGGGGATGAAGCTTTCTTT. The whole variable domain, remainder taken from reference TRBV3-1 and TRBJ1-1, is DTAVSQTPKYLVTQMGNDKSIKCEQNLGHDTMYWYKQDSKKFLKIMFSYNNKELIINETVPNRFSPKSPDKAHLNLHINSLELGDSAVYFCASSQDRRGDEAFFGQGTRLTVV.

This clonotype was observed many times. The chain combines TRBV25-1 with TRBJ2-7; possible D gene TRBD1, 6 bases. V lost 6 bases to trimming and J lost 0 bases, with 9 bases between them. The CDR3 runs 13 residues. Germline-derived CDR1 and CDR2 are MGHDK and SYGVNS. CDR3 sequence reads: CASRGHNSYEQYF. The CDR3 DNA sequence: TGTGCCAGCAGGGGACATAACTCCTACGAGCAGTACTTC.

This clonotype was detected ten times or more. The CDR3 sequence is CATSRDRGGSGNTIYF. The CDR3 DNA follows: TGTGCCACCAGCAGAGATCGGGGGGGCTCTGGAAACACCATATATTTT. The chain recombines TRBV15 with TRBJ1-3; the D gene is possibly TRBD1 (5 bases). The V and J ends lost 0 bases and 0 bases respectively, with 9 bases between them. Germline CDR1 is LNHNV and CDR2 is YYDKDF (reference sequence). The CDR3 contains 16 residues. The complete variable domain, with remaining parts taken from reference TRBV15 and TRBJ1-3, reads DAMVIQNPRYQVTQFGKPVTLSCSQTLNHNVMYWYQQKSSQAPKLLFHYYDKDFNNEADTPDNFQSRRPNTSFCFLDIRSPGLGDTAMYLCATSRDRGGSGNTIYFGEGSWLTVV.

This clonotype was recorded many times. The CDR3 DNA reads as TGTGCCAGTAGTAGGGGGGGCGGCCAGCCCCAGCATTTT. This encodes CASSRGGGQPQHF. The chain uses TRBV19 and TRBJ1-5; tentative D call: TRBD1 (6 bases). V lost 4 bases and J lost 7, with 11 bases in between. The CDR3 runs to 13 residues. Germline values: CDR1 LNHDA, CDR2 SQIVND (reference sequence).

This clonotype was detected ten times or more. The chain joins TRBV6-6 to TRBJ2-7; D is unresolved. The germline V gene encodes CDR1 MNHNY and CDR2 SVGAGI (reference sequence). Trimming removed 6 bases at V and 4 bases at J, with 13 bases between. This CDR3 has 13 residues. Here the CDR3 DNA reads TGTGCCAGCAGCGATAATGACGAATACGAGCAGTACTTC. It codes for CASSDNDEYEQYF.

On this clonotype: A far larger clone lies a single base away; this is likely a read error. V and J are TRBV6-5 and TRBJ2-7; 7 bases are a match to TRBD1. Germline assignment: CDR1 MNHEY and CDR2 SVGAGI. The V segment lost 5 bases and the J segment 6 bases; nucleotides outside the gene matches: 13. The CDR3 runs to 15 residues. CDR3: CASSMTSGTAVEQYF. DNA for the CDR3: TGTGCCAGCAGTATGACATCCGGGACAGCGGTCGAGCAGTACTTC.